The entry below describes one T cell receptor beta chain. Its antigen is unknown. The data derive from a study of vaccination effects on CD4 cells after COVID-19. Whole-study context: It was with approximately 10 IU/ml IL-2 and around 10 ug/ml peptides that roughly 2.2 million PBMC per well were cultured. Study observations and caveats: Convalescent patients in the study were few, and early post-infection timepoints were absent.

When around nine days of culture had elapsed, CD4+ T cells were isolated. The CDR3 totals 14 residues. Germline CDR1 is LGHDT and CDR2 is YNNKEL (reference sequence). V shed 2 bases and J shed 10 bases, with 14 bases lying between them. This table comes from immunoSEQ multiplex PCR, and its TCRdb copy is limited to in-frame clones, with some not included. This sample has under 50,000 clones, with roughly 74% found just once. V and J are TRBV3-1 (or the pseudogene TRBV3-2) and TRBJ1-4; D possibly corresponds to TRBD1 (6 bases). The source is a human donor who had a prior SARS-CoV-2 infection. The source material was CD4+ T cells from PBMCs cultured without peptide, sampled before COVID-19 vaccination. CDR3 sequence reads: CASSQLGTPGKLFF. CDR3 DNA: TGTGCCAGCAGCCAACTAGGGACACCAGGAAAACTGTTTTTT.